This T cell receptor beta chain was sequenced in a study of blood T cells in healthy people across ages. Study-wide results and caveats: Per-million-T-cell TCR beta diversity fell roughly linearly with age.

This clonotype was seen only a few times. Its antigen is unknown. PBMCs were isolated at a quantity of at least 6 million per sample. Combining a sample-barcoded 5' primer with a J-beta primer mix, a second PCR ran for roughly 7 to 12 cycles. TCRdb re-called the 5' RACE reads with MiXCR, one entry per CDR3 protein. The table has more than 550,000 distinct CDR3 sequences, about a fifth seen once. This CDR3 contains 16 residues. Germline V CDR1 and CDR2: SGHTA, FQGNSA. V dropped 4 bases and J dropped 5; count of bases not matched to a gene: 8. This TCR came from a man between 70 and 80 years old in good health. The chain employs TRBV7-2 and TRBJ2-1; 10 bases are shared with TRBD2. Sequenced sample: blood. The CDR3 spells CASSSFLAGDDNEQFF. The CDR3 DNA reads TGTGCCAGCAGCTCCTTTCTAGCGGGGGATGACAATGAGCAGTTCTTC.